The present TCR beta chain was sequenced within a study of T cell responses to AZD1222 COVID-19 vaccine. V lost 5 bases to trimming and J lost 6 bases, with 11 bases between them. The CDR3 has 13 residues. Germline V gene data show CDR1 as MNHNY and CDR2 as SVGAGI (reference sequence). TCRdb's copy holds only in-frame clones and misses some; the assay was immunoSEQ multiplex PCR. The table lists about 160,000 clones, 90% to 95% of them singletons. Concerning this clone itself: Antigen specificity is unknown.

Study conclusions and caveats: A mostly white British donor set with more females was recruited, and clonal diversity was possibly underestimated.

The chain joins TRBV6-6 to TRBJ1-5; D gene ambiguous. The specimen was peripheral blood, collected 28 days after the second AZD1222 dose. The sequence came from an adult who received the AZD1222 COVID-19 vaccine. The CDR3 is CASSLNMIQPQHF. Here the CDR3 DNA reads TGTGCCAGCAGTCTCAACATGATTCAGCCCCAGCATTTT.